This T cell receptor (beta chain) was found in a study of vaccination and CD4 T cells after COVID-19. Looking at the study overall: Convalescent donors totaled six males and four females, including two who were Hispanic. Post-vaccination samples were procured at a median of 72 days following dose two (range 14 to 241).

Germline V gives CDR1 SGHVS, CDR2 FQNEAQ. The CDR3 length is 13 residues. Deletions cut 11 bases from V and 0 bases from J, with 10 bases between. Sequenced with the Oncomine TCR Beta short-read assay was DNA taken from cultured CD4+ T cells. TCRdb re-called the PCR reads through MiXCR, storing one row per CDR3 protein. The repertoire holds roughly 9,900 distinct CDR3 sequences, with around a third as singletons. The treatment: roughly ten-day PBMC culture with coronavirus spike peptide pools or control peptides (ViraFEST assay). Collection of the unexposed donor's CD4+ T cells took place before the COVID-19 pandemic (2011-2018). The study, taken as a whole, reports: Convalescent patients studied were relatively few, and early post-infection timepoints were absent.

This clonotype was counted between two and nine times. Its antigen is undetermined. Sequencing was carried out using CD4+ T cells from blood, cultured in vitro. This chain connects TRBV7-8 to TRBJ2-2; TRBD1 is a possible D gene (5 bases). The receptor's source is a human donor in good health. CDR3 sequence: CAHTDTNTGELFF. The DNA for the CDR3 is TGTGCCCATACGGACACGAACACCGGGGAGCTGTTTTTT.